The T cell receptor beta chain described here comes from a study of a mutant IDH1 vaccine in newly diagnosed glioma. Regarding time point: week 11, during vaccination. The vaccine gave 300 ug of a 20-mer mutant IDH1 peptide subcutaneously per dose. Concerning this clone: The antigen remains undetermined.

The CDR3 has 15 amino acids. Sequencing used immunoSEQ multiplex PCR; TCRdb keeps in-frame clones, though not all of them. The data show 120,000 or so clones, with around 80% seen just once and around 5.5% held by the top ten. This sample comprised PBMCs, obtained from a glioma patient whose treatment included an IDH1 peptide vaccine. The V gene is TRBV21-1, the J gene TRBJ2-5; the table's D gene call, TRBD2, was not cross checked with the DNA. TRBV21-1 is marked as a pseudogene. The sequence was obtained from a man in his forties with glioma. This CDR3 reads CASRWTSAYQETQYF. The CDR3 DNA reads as TGTGCCAGCAGATGGACTAGCGCGTACCAAGAGACCCAGTACTTC.